This T cell receptor beta chain was obtained from a study of blood T cell repertoires in COVID-19. Whole-study context: The United States, Italy and Spain provided the acute and convalescent COVID-19 samples. In each case, the material was cDNA or gDNA derived from T cells, B-cell-depleted T cells, or PBMCs.

This CDR3 is 14 amino acids long. The V gene's germline CDR1 is LGHDT and CDR2 YNNKEL (reference sequence). The V and J ends lost 6 bases and 5 bases, in that order; junction bases with no gene match: 5. Per the authors' pipeline: Researchers report that nucleated cell counts were estimated from reference gene primer amplification. Produced via immunoSEQ multiplex PCR; TCRdb's table is partial and in-frame only. For V, J and clone size, that table is used; D and trimming come from the DNA. The data contain over 55,000 clones, about nine tenths of them singletons. Seattle's cohort entered during active infection and was followed longitudinally.

This receptor was identified in a woman aged 80 or older with COVID-19, enrolled during active disease. The sequencing input was peripheral blood. The chain recombines TRBV3-1 (or the pseudogene TRBV3-2) with TRBJ2-1, with TRBD2 matching over 9 bases. CDR3: CASRREGADNEQFF. CDR3 DNA: TGTGCCAGCAGGCGGGAGGGGGCCGACAATGAGCAGTTCTTC.